These T cell receptor beta chains were read from a single sample in a study of T cell responses to AZD1222 COVID-19 vaccine. Assay: immunoSEQ multiplex PCR; the TCRdb copy retains only in-frame clones and omits some. The sample includes 150,000 to 190,000 clones, roughly nine tenths seen only once; the top ten take less than 2%. The source was peripheral blood, collected on day 0 of AZD1222 vaccination. The receptors were gathered from an adult in good health. CDR3s include the opening cysteine and the closing phenylalanine or tryptophan. D genes are given only for firm matches. Where a row states a size, it is once, few, many or the class of an expanded clone; other rows omit it.

cdr3_aa cdr3_nt v_call cdr3_length d_call j_call clone_size
CASSEPKSGETQYF TGTGCCAGCAGCGAGCCGAAATCGGGAGAGACCCAGTACTTC TRBV7-9 14 - TRBJ2-5 -
CATSTPILYEQYF TGTGCCACCTCAACCCCGATTCTCTACGAGCAGTACTTC TRBV28 13 - TRBJ2-7 -
CAISRRGLGFDSPLHF TGTGCCATCAGTCGCCGGGGCCTTGGCTTTGATTCACCCCTCCACTTT TRBV10-3 16 - TRBJ1-6 -
CASSLEFASGGRGETQYF TGCGCCAGCAGCTTGGAATTCGCGTCAGGGGGCCGAGGGGAGACCCAGTACTTC TRBV5-1 18 TRBD1 TRBJ2-5 -
CASSFSAVGAAYNEQFF TGTGCCAGCAGCTTTTCAGCGGTAGGAGCCGCTTACAATGAGCAGTTCTTC TRBV7-2 17 - TRBJ2-1 -
CASSIMVTGEETQYF TGTGCCAGTAGTATTATGGTGACAGGGGAGGAGACCCAGTACTTC TRBV19 15 TRBD1 TRBJ2-5 -
CASRDREDNSPLHF TGTGCCAGCAGAGACAGGGAGGACAATTCACCCCTCCACTTT TRBV7-2 14 TRBD1 TRBJ1-6 -
CASSLGTGRNTIYF TGTGCCAGCTCACTAGGGACAGGGAGAAACACCATATATTTT TRBV18 14 TRBD1 TRBJ1-3 -
CASSLLARWGTYEQYF TGTGCCAGCAGCTTGTTAGCGAGGTGGGGAACCTACGAGCAGTACTTC TRBV7-2 16 - TRBJ2-7 few
CATRKGANTEAFF TGTGCCACCAGAAAAGGGGCGAACACTGAAGCTTTCTTT TRBV24-1 13 - TRBJ1-1 -
CASSSDKIGQIYGYTF TGTGCCAGCAGTTCTGACAAGATAGGACAGATATATGGCTACACCTTC TRBV6-5 16 - TRBJ1-2 once
CAISETSGSSYEQYF TGTGCCATCAGCGAAACTAGCGGTAGCTCCTACGAGCAGTACTTC TRBV10-3 15 TRBD2 TRBJ2-7 -
CASSLSGADSNQPQHF TGTGCCAGCAGTTTATCAGGGGCGGATAGCAATCAGCCCCAGCATTTT TRBV27 16 - TRBJ1-5 once
CASRAPGPTPLEQYF TGCGCCAGCAGGGCCCCCGGGCCAACCCCCCTCGAGCAGTACTTC TRBV5-1 15 - TRBJ2-7 -
CASSRLTEAFF TGTGCCAGCAGTCGTCTCACTGAAGCTTTCTTT TRBV12-3/TRBV12-4 11 - TRBJ1-1 -
CASSLGDRAGGELFF TGTGCCAGCAGCTTAGGCGACAGGGCTGGCGGGGAGCTGTTTTTT TRBV7-9 15 TRBD1 TRBJ2-2 -
CASAGDTGTEAFF TGTGCCAGTGCAGGGGATACTGGCACTGAAGCTTTCTTT TRBV28 13 - TRBJ1-1 -
CASKEVKNTYEQYF TGTGCCAGCAAAGAAGTCAAGAACACCTACGAGCAGTACTTC TRBV2 14 - TRBJ2-7 once
CASSLVDGTEAFF TGTGCCAGCAGCTTAGTCGACGGCACTGAAGCTTTCTTT TRBV7-9 13 - TRBJ1-1 -
CASSSPHQEGDYGYTF TGTGCCAGCAGTTCCCCCCACCAAGAAGGTGACTATGGCTACACCTTC TRBV28 16 - TRBJ1-2 -
CASSYTGLAGIF TGTGCCAGCAGTTACACGGGACTAGCGGGTATCTTC TRBV6-2/TRBV6-3 12 TRBD2 TRBJ2-1 -
CASTIYRVSTEAFF TGTGCCAGCACCATCTACAGGGTTTCGACTGAAGCTTTCTTT TRBV2 14 - TRBJ1-1 -